The rows below give T cell receptor beta chains drawn from one sample of a study of a mutant IDH1 vaccine in newly diagnosed glioma. Clones were sequenced by immunoSEQ multiplex PCR, and TCRdb holds only the in-frame ones, with some missing. The table shows under 75,000 clones, with more than 90% occurring only once. The source was PBMCs, collected from a glioma patient treated with radiotherapy, temozolomide or both. The receptor source for this set is a middle-aged man with glioma. CDR3s include the opening cysteine and the closing phenylalanine or tryptophan. Each record gives: clone size, J gene, CDR3 length, V gene, D gene, CDR3 protein, CDR3 DNA. A D gene is named only where the DNA matches it firmly. Where a row states a size, it is once, few, many or the class of an expanded clone; other rows omit it.

>-|TRBJ2-3|15|TRBV5-1|-
CASSFTGIGSDTQYF
TGCGCCAGCAGCTTTACCGGGATCGGGTCAGATACGCAGTATTTT
>-|TRBJ2-1|16|TRBV11-2|TRBD2
CASSFSSGGSYNEQFF
TGTGCCAGCAGCTTTTCTAGCGGGGGCTCCTACAATGAGCAGTTCTTC
>-|TRBJ1-1|15|TRBV7-2|TRBD1
CASSLGTGLNTEAFF
TGTGCCAGCAGCTTAGGGACAGGTTTGAACACTGAAGCTTTCTTT
>once|TRBJ1-2|12|TRBV7-2|-
CASSFSSYGYTF
TGTGCCAGCAGCTTTTCCAGCTATGGCTACACCTTC
>once|TRBJ1-5|16|TRBV5-8|-
CASSPGQQHSNQPQHF
TGTGCCAGCAGCCCCGGACAGCAGCATAGCAATCAGCCCCAGCATTTT
>-|TRBJ1-3|13|TRBV28|-
CASSQGSGNTIYF
TGTGCCAGCAGTCAAGGGTCCGGAAACACCATATATTTT
>-|TRBJ2-7|13|TRBV5-4|TRBD2
CASSWAGGGEQYF
TGTGCCAGCAGCTGGGCCGGGGGGGGAGAGCAGTACTTC
>once|TRBJ1-1|13|TRBV19|-
CASTQQGNTEAFF
TGTGCCAGTACCCAACAGGGAAACACTGAAGCTTTCTTT
>-|TRBJ1-1|12|TRBV19|-
CASSIGANEAFF
TGTGCCAGTAGTATAGGGGCGAATGAAGCTTTCTTT
>-|TRBJ1-4|16|TRBV4-2|-
CASSPKQGSTNEKLFF
TGTGCCAGCAGCCCCAAGCAGGGTTCAACTAATGAAAAACTGTTTTTT